This T cell receptor beta chain was found in a study of spatial heterogeneity in lung cancer. In the study overall: Donation came from around 72 patients with untreated early-stage non-small cell lung cancer. The average appearance count of each unique TCR and UMI combination in raw reads was more than 9.5.

Germline values: CDR1 SGHTA, CDR2 FQGNSA. The V end was cut by 8 bases, the J end by 6 bases, with 8 bases between. This CDR3 region has 12 residues. Each TCR cDNA molecule carried a unique molecular identifier. TCRdb reprocessed the 5' RACE reads with MiXCR, giving one entry per CDR3 protein. The sample lists around 2,400 distinct CDR3 sequences, 27% occurring once. Broader study findings: TCRs found ubiquitously expanded in tumor appeared in blood more at resection than at follow-up.

Documented time point: blood at routine non-recurrence follow-up after resection. As concerns this clonotype: The target antigen is unknown. This beta chain turned up in a library designed for alpha chains; as an off-target read, its abundance says little.

Sequenced here: PBMCs, sampled at follow-up. The TCR comes from a male donor with early-stage non-small cell lung cancer. This rearrangement joins TRBV7-2 to TRBJ2-6; D uncertain. This CDR3 reads CASRNEANVLTF. The CDR3 DNA sequence: TGTGCCAGCCGTAATGAGGCCAACGTCCTGACTTTC.